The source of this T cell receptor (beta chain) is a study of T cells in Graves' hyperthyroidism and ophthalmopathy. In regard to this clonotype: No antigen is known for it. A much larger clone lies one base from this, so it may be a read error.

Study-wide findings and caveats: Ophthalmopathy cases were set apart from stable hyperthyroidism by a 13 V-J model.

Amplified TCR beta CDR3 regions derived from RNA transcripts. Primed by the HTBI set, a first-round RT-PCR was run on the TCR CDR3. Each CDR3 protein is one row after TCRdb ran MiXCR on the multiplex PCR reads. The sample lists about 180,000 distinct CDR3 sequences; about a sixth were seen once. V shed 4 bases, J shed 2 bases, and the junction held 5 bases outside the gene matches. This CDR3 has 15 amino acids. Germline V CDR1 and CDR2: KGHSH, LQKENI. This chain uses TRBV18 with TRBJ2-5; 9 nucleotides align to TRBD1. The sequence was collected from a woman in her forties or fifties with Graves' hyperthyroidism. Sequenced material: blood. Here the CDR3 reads CASSLLQGAQETQYF. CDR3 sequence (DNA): TGTGCCAGCTCACTACTACAGGGGGCTCAAGAGACCCAGTACTTC.